The clone carrying this TCR beta chain appeared once. RNA transcripts served as template for amplifying TCR beta CDR3 sequences. RT-PCR was first run with HTBI primers, then multiplex PCR in a second round. TCRdb analysed the multiplex PCR reads with MiXCR anew, one entry per CDR3 protein. The sample holds 1 million to 1.3 million distinct CDR3 sequences, less than 45% seen once. This sample was taken from a study of Graves' ophthalmopathy and Graves' hyperthyroidism. Researchers turned away patients with other autoimmune diseases, uncontrolled infections, pregnancy or lactation. The sample consisted of peripheral blood or thyroid tissue (not recorded which). The sequence came from an adult man with Graves' hyperthyroidism.

The chain's CDR3 is CATSEPRGHGNTIYF. CDR3 sequence (DNA): TGTGCCACCAGTGAACCCAGGGGACACGGAAACACCATATATTTT. The V call is TRBV24-1, the J call TRBJ1-3; tentative D call: TRBD1 (6 bases). CDR3 size: 15 residues. The germline gives CDR1 KGHDR, CDR2 SFDVKD. The ends were cut back, 4 bases at V and 4 bases at J, with 13 bases in the middle.